The present entry profiles one T cell receptor (beta chain) with its context. Its antigen is still unknown. Its ends do not fully match the called genes, so a read error is possible. This record comes from a study of T cell repertoires in cytomegalovirus infection. As for the study in general: In public TCR beta signatures, there were indications of both CMV infection and matching HLA type.

Germline V gives CDR1 KGHSH, CDR2 LQKENI. This CDR3 region has 17 residues. Study conclusions and caveats: HLA-C-restricted CMV-specific TCR beta clonotypes prevailed in the ex vivo response. Carriage of CMV together with the relevant HLA was identifiable through cumulative public TCR beta family frequency.

TCRdb itself ran the reads through MiXCR, one entry per CDR3 protein. The table has fewer than 300,000 distinct CDR3 sequences, roughly a quarter seen once. The V gene is TRBV18, the J gene TRBJ1-2, with 9 bases that match TRBD1. The sequence was obtained from a human donor in good health (CMV status not recorded). Some clones in this sample may be carry-over from other donors' samples. The sequencing input was PBMCs. CDR3 sequence reads: CAGSPPGQGDFGYGYTF. CDR3 bases: TGTGCCGGCTCACCACCGGGACAGGGCGATTTTGGCTATGGCTACACCTTC.